This T cell receptor beta chain was captured by sequencing in a study of cytomegalovirus exposure and HLA in healthy donors. With 60 Vbeta and 13 Jbeta primers, the PCR was carried out. Sequencing was performed with immunoSEQ multiplex PCR; in TCRdb, only in-frame clones are kept and a portion is missing. The table includes about 190,000 clones, around 81% detected once. The germline V and J ends were trimmed by 4 bases and 0 bases, with 6 bases remaining between them. Germline CDR1 is SGHRS and CDR2 is YFSETQ. The CDR3 runs to 13 residues. The sample taken for sequencing was PBMCs. The J gene is TRBJ2-3, the V gene TRBV5-1; D remains ambiguous. This clonotype was obtained from a man between 18 and 29 years old in good health and CMV-seronegative. The CDR3 is CASSPISTDTQYF. Written as DNA, the CDR3 is TGCGCCAGCAGCCCTATAAGCACAGATACGCAGTATTTT.